This T cell receptor beta chain was sequenced for a study of blood T cell repertoires in COVID-19. As for the study in general: Material from acute and convalescent COVID-19 was sourced from the United States, Italy and Spain.

This CDR3 contains 15 residues. Trimming cost V 0 bases and J 5 bases, with 11 bases left between them. Germline-derived CDR1 and CDR2 are SGHAT and FQNNGV. Produced via immunoSEQ multiplex PCR; TCRdb's table is partial and in-frame only. Of 130,000 to 150,000 clones detected, over 75% appear once; the ten largest clones hold 13%. The sequence came from a man aged 55 to 70 with active or convalescent COVID-19. The sample was peripheral blood. The chain links TRBV11-2 to TRBJ2-1; no firm D call. For the CDR3, the DNA is TGTGCCAGCAGCTTAGATGGCACAGACCACAATGAGCAGTTCTTC. It is translated as CASSLDGTDHNEQFF.